A selection of T cell receptor beta chains follows, all from one sample in a study of blood T cell repertoires in COVID-19. Profiling relied on immunoSEQ multiplex PCR, and the TCRdb table lists in-frame clones only, not all of them. The data hold 150,000 to 200,000 clones, with roughly 90% observed a single time. The sequencing input was peripheral blood. The receptor source for this set is a woman aged 60-75 years with COVID-19, enrolled during active disease. Both conserved end residues are part of each CDR3. Each record gives: J gene, D gene, V gene, clone size, CDR3 DNA, CDR3 protein. The D gene is left open where the match is weak. Clone size is stated in some rows and not others, as once, few, many or a class when expanded.

>TRBJ1-5|.|TRBV6-4|.
TGTGCCAGCATAATGACAGCTTATAGCAATCAGCCCCAGCATTTT
CASIMTAYSNQPQHF
>TRBJ1-1|.|TRBV4-1|.
TGCGCCAGCAGCCAGACGGGAGTTCGGAACACTGAAGCTTTCTTT
CASSQTGVRNTEAFF
>TRBJ2-1|TRBD2|TRBV25-1|.
TGTGCCAGCAGTCAAACTAGCGGGAGGTACAATGAGCAGTTCTTC
CASSQTSGRYNEQFF
>TRBJ1-2|TRBD1|TRBV10-3|.
TGTGCCTTGGGACAGGGGAACTATGGCTACACCTTC
CALGQGNYGYTF
>TRBJ1-4|TRBD1|TRBV9|once
TGTGCCAGCAGCGCTGGACAGGGGGGTAATGAAAAACTGTTTTTT
CASSAGQGGNEKLFF
>TRBJ1-1|TRBD1|TRBV5-4|few
TGTGCCAGCAGCTTGGCCGGGACAGAGATTGAAGCTTTCTTT
CASSLAGTEIEAFF
>TRBJ2-1|TRBD2|TRBV10-3|.
TGTGCCATCAGTTCTAGCGGTAACAATGAGCAGTTCTTC
CAISSSGNNEQFF
>TRBJ1-6|TRBD1|TRBV9|.
TGTGCCAGCAGCTCAGGGACAGCAGATAATTCACCCCTCCACTTT
CASSSGTADNSPLHF
>TRBJ2-5|TRBD2|TRBV27|.
TGTGCCAGCAGTCCCGGCCCGGCTAGCGGGGGAGGGTACCAAGAGACCCAGTACTTC
CASSPGPASGGGYQETQYF
>TRBJ1-1|.|TRBV6-5|.
TGTGCCAGCAGTCGGGACACTGAAGCTTTCTTT
CASSRDTEAFF
>TRBJ1-2|TRBD1|TRBV5-4|.
TGTGCCAGCAGCAGCTCCGGGACAGGGAAGTTCTATGGCTACACCTTC
CASSSSGTGKFYGYTF
>TRBJ1-3|.|TRBV19|.
TGTGCCAGTATCCAATCTCGGAGAGTCGGAAACACCATATATTTT
CASIQSRRVGNTIYF
>TRBJ2-7|.|TRBV6-6|.
TGTGCCAGCAGTCGACAGGTCTCCTACGAGCAGTACTTC
CASSRQVSYEQYF
>TRBJ2-1|TRBD1|TRBV24-1|once
TGTGCCACCAGTACAGGGGTTAGCAATGAGCAGTTCTTC
CATSTGVSNEQFF
>TRBJ1-2|.|TRBV19|.
TGTGCCACCAGGACACCCCCCTATGGCTACACCTTC
CATRTPPYGYTF
>TRBJ1-1|.|TRBV28|.
TGTGCCACCTTGGAGGGGCACGGAGAAGCTTTCTTT
CATLEGHGEAFF
>TRBJ2-7|.|TRBV11-1|.
TGTGCCAGCAGCTTAGAGCCGGGATCCTACGAGCAGTACTTC
CASSLEPGSYEQYF
>TRBJ1-1|.|TRBV6-5|.
TGTGCCGAAGGCAGGAGGGAGAACACTGAAGCTTTCTTT
CAEGRRENTEAFF
>TRBJ2-5|TRBD2|TRBV5-4|.
TGTGCCAGCAGCTTGGACGGGGGACTAGCAGAAGAGACCCAGTACTTC
CASSLDGGLAEETQYF
>TRBJ1-1|.|TRBV14|.
TGTGCCAGCAGCCAAGTCCGGGGAGGTACTGAAGCTTTCTTT
CASSQVRGGTEAFF
>TRBJ2-1|.|TRBV6-5|.
TGTGCCAGCAGTCCTGACAGGCGCTCCTACAATGAGCAGTTCTTC
CASSPDRRSYNEQFF
>TRBJ1-2|.|TRBV7-2|.
TGTGCCAGCAGCCCCCAGGGTTCCAGGCACTATGGCTACACCTTC
CASSPQGSRHYGYTF
>TRBJ2-5|.|TRBV2|.
TGTGCCACAACTCCGGGACAAAAACAAGAGACCCAGTACTTC
CATTPGQKQETQYF
>TRBJ2-1|TRBD2|TRBV7-9|.
TGTGCCAGCAGCCCGGGACTAGCGGGGCACAATGAGCAGTTCTTC
CASSPGLAGHNEQFF
>TRBJ2-1|TRBD2|TRBV9|.
TGTGCCAGCAGCCCCCGTCAACTGCGGGGGAATGAGCAGTTCTTC
CASSPRQLRGNEQFF
>TRBJ1-3|.|TRBV7-2|once
TGTGCCAGCAGCTCTTCTTTCGTTGACACCATATATTTT
CASSSSFVDTIYF
>TRBJ1-6|.|TRBV30|few
TGTGCCTCGGCCGGGAATTCACCCCTCCACTTT
CASAGNSPLHF
>TRBJ2-4|.|TRBV7-8|.
TGTGCCAGCAGCCAGGAATTGGACAAGCAGAACATTCAGTACTTC
CASSQELDKQNIQYF
>TRBJ2-7|TRBD1|TRBV28|once
TGTGCCAGCAGTTTCCCCCGGACAGGGCTTAGGGAGCAGTACTTC
CASSFPRTGLREQYF
>TRBJ2-5|TRBD1|TRBV18|.
TGTGCCAGCTCACCTGGACAGGGGGTGCCGAACAAAGAGACCCAGTACTTC
CASSPGQGVPNKETQYF
>TRBJ2-1|.|TRBV6-2/TRBV6-3|.
TGTGCCAGCAGCCACGGGGGTCCCCTTTACAATGAGCAGTTCTTC
CASSHGGPLYNEQFF
>TRBJ1-3|.|TRBV4-3|.
TGCGCCAGCAGCCACCAGGATACCTCTGGAAACACCATATATTTT
CASSHQDTSGNTIYF
>TRBJ2-7|TRBD1|TRBV6-6|.
TGTGCCAGCAGGGGACAGGGCCCCGACGAGCAGTACTTC
CASRGQGPDEQYF
>TRBJ1-4|.|TRBV28|.
TGTGCCAGCAGCTCCGGGGGACTGCCCAATGAAAAACTGTTTTTT
CASSSGGLPNEKLFF
>TRBJ1-2|.|TRBV9|.
TGTGCCAGCAGCGAGCGGGACGCCAGAAGCTATGGCTACACCTTC
CASSERDARSYGYTF
>TRBJ1-2|TRBD1|TRBV6-5|.
TGTGCCAGCAGCCGCGACAGGGACTATGGCTACACCTTC
CASSRDRDYGYTF
>TRBJ1-1|.|TRBV10-2|.
TGCGCCAGCAGTGAGTCGTGGGGGGTGGTTGGCACTGAAGCTTTCTTT
CASSESWGVVGTEAFF
>TRBJ1-2|.|TRBV19|.
TGTGCCAGTACTATTTACCCTCAGGGCTACAATGGCTACACCTTC
CASTIYPQGYNGYTF
>TRBJ2-7|TRBD2|TRBV6-5|.
TGTGCCAGCAACCTTAGCGGGGCCACCTACGAGCAGTACTTC
CASNLSGATYEQYF
>TRBJ2-1|TRBD2|TRBV11-1|once
TGTGCCAGCAGCTCGGGACTAGCGGTCTACAATGAGCAGTTCTTC
CASSSGLAVYNEQFF
>TRBJ1-1|.|TRBV5-4|.
TGTGCCAGCAGCTTAGGGACAATGGGGAACACTGAAGCTTTCTTT
CASSLGTMGNTEAFF
>TRBJ2-5|.|TRBV9|few
TGTGCCAGCAGCGTAGCCCCCTATGGTAGTGGTCAAGAGACCCAGTACTTC
CASSVAPYGSGQETQYF
>TRBJ2-7|TRBD2|TRBV7-9|.
TGTGCCAGCAGCTCGGCAGCGGGAGCGAGTTACGAGCAGTACTTC
CASSSAAGASYEQYF
>TRBJ1-5|.|TRBV30|.
TGTGCCTGGAGTGCCGGTTATAGCAATCAGCCCCAGCATTTT
CAWSAGYSNQPQHF
>TRBJ2-1|TRBD2|TRBV4-3|.
TGCGCCAGCAGCCAACATGCGGCGGATTCGGGAGGTGAGCAGTTCTTC
CASSQHAADSGGEQFF
>TRBJ1-5|TRBD1|TRBV30|.
TGTGCCTGGAGTGTAGCCAGGACAGGGAAAGGCAATCAGCCCCAGCATTTT
CAWSVARTGKGNQPQHF
>TRBJ2-7|TRBD1|TRBV4-3|.
TGCGCCAGCAGCCCTCCGGGACAGGGGTGGAGGGAGCAGTACTTC
CASSPPGQGWREQYF
>TRBJ2-1|.|TRBV7-2|.
TGTGCCAGCAGCAGACTAGGACGGTACAATGAGCAGTTCTTC
CASSRLGRYNEQFF
>TRBJ2-7|.|TRBV29-1|once
TGCAGCGTTGAGGCCGGACTTCCCTACGAGCAGTACTTC
CSVEAGLPYEQYF
>TRBJ1-4|TRBD1|TRBV9|.
TGTGCCAGCAGCATTGGGACAGCAACTAATGAAAAACTGTTTTTT
CASSIGTATNEKLFF